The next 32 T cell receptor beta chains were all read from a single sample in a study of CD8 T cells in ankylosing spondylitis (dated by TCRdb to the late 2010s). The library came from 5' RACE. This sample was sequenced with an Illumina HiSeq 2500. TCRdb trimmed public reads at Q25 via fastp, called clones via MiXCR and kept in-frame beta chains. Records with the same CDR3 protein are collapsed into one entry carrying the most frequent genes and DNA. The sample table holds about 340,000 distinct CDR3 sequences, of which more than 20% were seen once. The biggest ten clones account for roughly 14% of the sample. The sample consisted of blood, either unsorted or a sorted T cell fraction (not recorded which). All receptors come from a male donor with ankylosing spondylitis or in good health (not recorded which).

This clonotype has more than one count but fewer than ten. DNA of the CDR3: TGTGCCAGCAGCGTAGACCCGGGACTAAACAATGAGCAGTTCTTC. Its translation: CASSVDPGLNNEQFF. The V call is TRBV9, the J call TRBJ2-1; 7 bases are shared with TRBD2. The CDR3 has 15 amino acids. V lost 0 bases and J lost 5; bases outside the gene matches: 5. CDR1 SGDLS and CDR2 YYNGEE come from the germline V gene. Together with reference TRBV9 and TRBJ2-1, the CDR3 gives the full variable domain: DSGVTQTPKHLITATGQRVTLRCSPRSGDLSVYWYQQSLDQGLQFLIQYYNGEERAKGNILERFSAQQFPDLHSELNLSSLELGDSALYFCASSVDPGLNNEQFFGPGTRLTVL.

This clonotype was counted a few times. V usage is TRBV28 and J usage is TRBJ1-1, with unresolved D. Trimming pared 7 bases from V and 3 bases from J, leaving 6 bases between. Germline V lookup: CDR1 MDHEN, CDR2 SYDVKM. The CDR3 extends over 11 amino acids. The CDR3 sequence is CASNRYTEAFF. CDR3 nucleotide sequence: TGTGCCAGCAATCGGTACACTGAAGCTTTCTTT.

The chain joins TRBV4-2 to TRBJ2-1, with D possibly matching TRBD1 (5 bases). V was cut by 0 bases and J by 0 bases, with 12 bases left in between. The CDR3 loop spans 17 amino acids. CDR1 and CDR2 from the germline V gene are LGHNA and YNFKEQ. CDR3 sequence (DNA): TGTGCCAGCAGCCAAGAAGGGGCCGCTACCTCCTACAATGAGCAGTTCTTC. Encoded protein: CASSQEGAATSYNEQFF.

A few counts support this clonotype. The CDR3 is CASSQDRTGRYEQYF. The DNA for the CDR3 is TGCGCCAGCAGCCAAGATCGGACAGGGAGATACGAGCAGTACTTC. The V and J genes are TRBV4-1 and TRBJ2-7, with 8 positions matching TRBD1. Per the germline V gene, CDR1 is MGHRA and CDR2 is YSYEKL. The CDR3 contains 15 residues. V was clipped by 0 bases and J by 4 bases; unmatched bases: 5.

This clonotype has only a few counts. In nucleotides, the CDR3 is TGTGCCAGCAGCCCGATTCTGACAGGGAACCTGGAGACCCAGTACTTC. Protein product: CASSPILTGNLETQYF. The gene calls are TRBV7-2 and TRBJ2-5; 7 bases are a match to TRBD1. The CDR3 loop spans 16 amino acids. Unmatched junction bases numbered 14, after V lost 5 bases and J lost 5 bases. Germline-derived CDR1 and CDR2 are SGHTA and FQGNSA.

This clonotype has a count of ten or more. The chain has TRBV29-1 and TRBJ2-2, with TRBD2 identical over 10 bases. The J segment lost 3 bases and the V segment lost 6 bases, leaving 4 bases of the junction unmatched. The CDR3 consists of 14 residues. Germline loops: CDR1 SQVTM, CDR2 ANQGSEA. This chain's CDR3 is CSVAGTSDTGELFF. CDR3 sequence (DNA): TGCAGCGTGGCCGGGACTAGCGACACCGGGGAGCTGTTTTTT.

Written as DNA, the CDR3 is TGCAGCGTTGAAAAAGCGGGGGCCCTCTCTGGGACCCAGTACTTC. Translated, it gives CSVEKAGALSGTQYF. The chain couples TRBV29-1 to TRBJ2-5; 8 bases match TRBD2. The CDR3 length is 15 residues. The germline gives CDR1 SQVTM, CDR2 ANQGSEA. Trimming at V came to 2 bases and at J to 7 bases, leaving 12 bases not matched to a gene. The full variable domain, rest sourced from reference TRBV29-1 and TRBJ2-5, is SAVISQKPSRDICQRGTSLTIQCQVDSQVTMMFWYRQQPGQSLTLIATANQGSEATYESGFVIDKFPISRPNLTFSTLTVSNMSPEDSSIYLCSVEKAGALSGTQYFGPGTRLLVL.

CDR3 sequence (DNA): TGTGCCAGCAGCTTAGACGCTAACCTGAACATTCAGTACTTC. It is translated as CASSLDANLNIQYF. The genes are TRBV7-8 and TRBJ2-4; D ambiguous. This CDR3 is 14 amino acids long. V was shortened by 1 base and J by 7 bases, with 11 bases between the two germline ends. Germline assignment: CDR1 SGHVS and CDR2 FQNEAQ.

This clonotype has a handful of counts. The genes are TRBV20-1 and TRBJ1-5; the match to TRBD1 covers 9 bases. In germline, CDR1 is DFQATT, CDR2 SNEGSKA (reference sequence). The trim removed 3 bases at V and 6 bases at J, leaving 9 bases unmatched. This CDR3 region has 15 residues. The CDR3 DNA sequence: TGCAGTGCTAGCCGGGACAGGGTGGGGATTCAGCCCCAGCATTTT. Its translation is CSASRDRVGIQPQHF.

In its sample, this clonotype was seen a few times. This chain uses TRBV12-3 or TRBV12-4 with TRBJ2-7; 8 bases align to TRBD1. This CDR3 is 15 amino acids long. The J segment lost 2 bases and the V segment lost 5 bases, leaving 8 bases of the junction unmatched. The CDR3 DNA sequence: TGTGCCAGCAGTGGGACCGGGACAGGAGCCTACGAGCAGTACTTC. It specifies CASSGTGTGAYEQYF.

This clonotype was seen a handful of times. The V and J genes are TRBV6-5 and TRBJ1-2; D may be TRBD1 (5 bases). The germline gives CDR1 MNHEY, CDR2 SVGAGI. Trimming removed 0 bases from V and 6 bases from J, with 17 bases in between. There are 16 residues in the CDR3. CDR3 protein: CASSYSIAGGPDGYTF. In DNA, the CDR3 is TGTGCCAGCAGTTACTCGATAGCCGGGGGACCCGATGGCTACACCTTC.

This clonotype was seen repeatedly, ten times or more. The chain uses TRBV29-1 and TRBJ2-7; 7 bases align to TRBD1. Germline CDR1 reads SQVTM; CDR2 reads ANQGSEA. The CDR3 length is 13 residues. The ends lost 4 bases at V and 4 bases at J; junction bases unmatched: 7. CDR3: CSVVPGGPYEQYF. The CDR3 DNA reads TGCAGCGTTGTACCAGGGGGACCTTACGAGCAGTACTTC.

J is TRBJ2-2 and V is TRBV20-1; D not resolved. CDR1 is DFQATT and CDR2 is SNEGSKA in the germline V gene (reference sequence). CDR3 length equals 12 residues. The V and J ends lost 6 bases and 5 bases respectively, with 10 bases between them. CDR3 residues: CSADDDTGELFF. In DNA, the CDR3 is TGCAGTGCAGACGACGATACCGGGGAGCTGTTTTTT.

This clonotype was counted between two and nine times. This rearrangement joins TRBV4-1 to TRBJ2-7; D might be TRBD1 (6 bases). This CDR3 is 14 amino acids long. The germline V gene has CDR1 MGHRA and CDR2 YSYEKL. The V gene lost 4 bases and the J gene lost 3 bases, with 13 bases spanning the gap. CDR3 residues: CASSLTIQGYEQYF. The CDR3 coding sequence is TGCGCCAGCAGCCTAACAATACAGGGCTACGAGCAGTACTTC.

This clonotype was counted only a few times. The CDR3 sequence is CASSSPRDRGFGTEAFF. DNA of the CDR3: TGCGCCAGCAGCTCACCCCGGGACAGGGGTTTCGGCACTGAAGCTTTCTTT. V gene TRBV5-1 combines with J gene TRBJ1-1; TRBD1 matches at 10 bases. With 3 bases clipped from V and 4 bases from J, the junction kept 12 bases outside the gene matches. Germline V gene lookup returns CDR1 SGHRS and CDR2 YFSETQ. This CDR3 spans 17 amino acids.

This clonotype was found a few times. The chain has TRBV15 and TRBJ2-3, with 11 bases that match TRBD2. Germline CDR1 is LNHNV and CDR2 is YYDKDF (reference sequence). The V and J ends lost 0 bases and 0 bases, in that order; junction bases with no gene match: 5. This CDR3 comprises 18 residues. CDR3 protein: CATSRDVGLAGSTDTQYF. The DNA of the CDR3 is TGTGCCACCAGCAGAGATGTAGGACTAGCGGGTAGCACAGATACGCAGTATTTT.

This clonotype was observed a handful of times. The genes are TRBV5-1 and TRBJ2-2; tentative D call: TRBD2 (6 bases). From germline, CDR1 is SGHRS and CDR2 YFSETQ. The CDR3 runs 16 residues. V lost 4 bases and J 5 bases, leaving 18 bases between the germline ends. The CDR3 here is CASSLRAGGETGELFF. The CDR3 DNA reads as TGCGCCAGCAGCCTACGTGCCGGGGGTGAAACCGGGGAGCTGTTTTTT.

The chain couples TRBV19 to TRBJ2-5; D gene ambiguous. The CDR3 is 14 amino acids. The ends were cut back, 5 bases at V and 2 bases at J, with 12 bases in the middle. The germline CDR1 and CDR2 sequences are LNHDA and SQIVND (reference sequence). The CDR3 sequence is CASSPGPTQETQYF. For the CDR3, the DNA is TGTGCCAGTAGTCCCGGGCCCACTCAAGAGACCCAGTACTTC.

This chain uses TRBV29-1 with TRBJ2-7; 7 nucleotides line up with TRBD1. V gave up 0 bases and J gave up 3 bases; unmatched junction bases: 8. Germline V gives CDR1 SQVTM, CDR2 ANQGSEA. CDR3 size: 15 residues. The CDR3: CSVEDGETGYYEQYF. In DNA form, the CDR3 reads TGCAGCGTTGAAGATGGAGAGACAGGGTACTACGAGCAGTACTTC.

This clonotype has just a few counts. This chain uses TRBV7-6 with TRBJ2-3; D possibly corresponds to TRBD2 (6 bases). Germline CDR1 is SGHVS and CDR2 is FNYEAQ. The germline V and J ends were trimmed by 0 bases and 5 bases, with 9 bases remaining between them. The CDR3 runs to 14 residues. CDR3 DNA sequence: TGTGCCAGCAGCTTAGCCCCGCGGGAAGATACGCAGTATTTT. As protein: CASSLAPREDTQYF.

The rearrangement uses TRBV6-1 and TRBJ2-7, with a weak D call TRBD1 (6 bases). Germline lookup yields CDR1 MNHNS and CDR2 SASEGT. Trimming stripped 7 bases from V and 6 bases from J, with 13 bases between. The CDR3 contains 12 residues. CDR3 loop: CASKTGTIEQYF. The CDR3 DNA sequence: TGTGCCAGCAAGACCGGGACAATCGAGCAGTACTTC.

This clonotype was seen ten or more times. The CDR3 sequence: CAISEPTAIEETQYF. The CDR3 nucleotides are TGTGCCATCAGTGAGCCGACCGCGATAGAAGAGACCCAGTACTTC. V usage is TRBV10-3 and J usage is TRBJ2-5; D is unresolved. The CDR3 sequence is 15 residues long. Germline V gives CDR1 ENHRY, CDR2 SYGVKD. The V end was cut by 2 bases, the J end by 3 bases, with 13 bases between.

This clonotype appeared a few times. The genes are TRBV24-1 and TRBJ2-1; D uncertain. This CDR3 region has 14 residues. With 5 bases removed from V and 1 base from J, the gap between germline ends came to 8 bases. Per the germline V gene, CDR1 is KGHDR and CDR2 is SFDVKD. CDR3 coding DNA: TGTGCCACCAGTGCCTGGGCATCCTACAATGAGCAGTTCTTC. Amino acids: CATSAWASYNEQFF.

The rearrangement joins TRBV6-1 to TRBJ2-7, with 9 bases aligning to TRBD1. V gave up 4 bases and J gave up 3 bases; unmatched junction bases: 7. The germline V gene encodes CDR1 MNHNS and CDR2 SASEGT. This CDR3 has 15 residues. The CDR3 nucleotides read TGTGCCAGCAGTGGACAGGGGGGAGAGGTCTACGAGCAGTACTTC. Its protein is CASSGQGGEVYEQYF.

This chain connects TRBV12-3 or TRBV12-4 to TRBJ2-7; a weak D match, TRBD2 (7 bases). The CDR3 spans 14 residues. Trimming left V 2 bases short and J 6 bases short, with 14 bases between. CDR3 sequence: CASSLTGGPPEQYF. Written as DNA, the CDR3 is TGTGCCAGCAGTTTAACGGGGGGCCCTCCCGAGCAGTACTTC.

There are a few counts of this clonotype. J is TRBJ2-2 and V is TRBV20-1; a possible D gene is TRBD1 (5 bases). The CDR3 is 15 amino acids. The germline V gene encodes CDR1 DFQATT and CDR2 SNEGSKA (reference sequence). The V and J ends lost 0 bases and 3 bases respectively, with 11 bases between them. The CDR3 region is CSARDLQGHTGELFF. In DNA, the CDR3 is TGCAGTGCTAGAGATCTCCAGGGTCACACCGGGGAGCTGTTTTTT.

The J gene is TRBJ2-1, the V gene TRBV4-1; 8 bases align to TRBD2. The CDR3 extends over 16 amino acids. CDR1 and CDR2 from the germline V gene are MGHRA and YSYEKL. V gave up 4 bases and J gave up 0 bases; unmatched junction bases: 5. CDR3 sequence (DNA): TGCGCCAGCAGCCTCGAAGGGACTAGCTCCTACAATGAGCAGTTCTTC. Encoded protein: CASSLEGTSSYNEQFF.

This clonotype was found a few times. As DNA, the CDR3 is TGCAGTGCTAGGGGGGCCGGCTACGAGCAGTACTTC. This translates into CSARGAGYEQYF. J is TRBJ2-7 and V is TRBV20-1; perhaps TRBD1 as D (6 bases). Trimming removed 3 bases from V and 3 bases from J, with 9 bases in between. CDR1 and CDR2 from the germline V gene are DFQATT and SNEGSKA (reference sequence). This CDR3 is 12 amino acids long.

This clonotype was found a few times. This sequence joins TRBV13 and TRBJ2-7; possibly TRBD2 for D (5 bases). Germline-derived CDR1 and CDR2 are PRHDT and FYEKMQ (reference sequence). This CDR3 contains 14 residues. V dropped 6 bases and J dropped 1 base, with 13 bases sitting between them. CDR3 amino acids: CASRARGGSYEQYF. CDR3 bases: TGTGCCAGCAGGGCTAGAGGCGGGTCCTACGAGCAGTACTTC.

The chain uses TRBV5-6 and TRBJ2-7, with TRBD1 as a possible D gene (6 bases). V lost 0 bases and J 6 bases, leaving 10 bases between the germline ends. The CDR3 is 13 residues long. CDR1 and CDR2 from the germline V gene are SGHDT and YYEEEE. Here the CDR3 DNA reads TGTGCCAGCAGCTTGGGGCAGGGGCCCGAGCAGTACTTC. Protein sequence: CASSLGQGPEQYF.

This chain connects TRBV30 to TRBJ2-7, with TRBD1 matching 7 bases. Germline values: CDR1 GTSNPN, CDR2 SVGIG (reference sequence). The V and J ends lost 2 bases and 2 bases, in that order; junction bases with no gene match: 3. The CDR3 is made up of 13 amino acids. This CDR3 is CAWSSGTAYEQYF. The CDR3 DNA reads TGTGCCTGGAGTTCCGGGACAGCCTACGAGCAGTACTTC.

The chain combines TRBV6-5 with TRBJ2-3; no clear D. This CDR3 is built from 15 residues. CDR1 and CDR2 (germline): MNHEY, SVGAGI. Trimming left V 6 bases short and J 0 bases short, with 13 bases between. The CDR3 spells CASSITVTSTDTQYF. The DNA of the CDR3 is TGTGCCAGCAGCATTACTGTGACTAGCACAGATACGCAGTATTTT.